Included here is one T cell receptor (beta chain) sequence, with context. As originally analysed: The authors estimated nucleated cell counts from reference gene primer amplification. The protocol was immunoSEQ multiplex PCR, while the TCRdb copy is restricted to in-frame clones and leaves out a portion. That table is the source of V, J and clone size, and D and trimming were worked out from the DNA. There are some 390,000 clones in the sample; about 89% occur only once, and roughly 1.6% lies in the top ten. This entry belongs to a study of blood T cell repertoires in COVID-19. Turning to the study itself: Material from acute and convalescent COVID-19 was sourced from the United States, Italy and Spain. In each case, the material was cDNA or gDNA derived from T cells, B-cell-depleted T cells, or PBMCs.

During active infection, Seattle patients enrolled and were then monitored through disease. The TCR sequence derives from a woman aged 35 to 49 with COVID-19, enrolled during active disease. What was sequenced was peripheral blood.

CDR3: CASSQDQGPGRGGEAAFF. In nucleotides, the CDR3 is TGCGCCAGCAGCCAAGATCAGGGTCCGGGACGAGGGGGAGAGGCGGCTTTCTTT. The chain employs TRBV4-1 and TRBJ1-1; D may be TRBD1 (6 bases). The CDR3 extends over 18 amino acids. The germline V and J ends were trimmed by 0 bases and 11 bases, with 28 bases remaining between them. Germline CDR1 and CDR2: MGHRA and YSYEKL.